This T cell receptor (beta chain) stems from a study of T cell repertoires in cytomegalovirus infection (dated by TCRdb to between 2017 and 2020). In the study overall: The HLA type of each donor mattered for the analysis, because public TCR beta signatures pointed to carriage of CMV infection along with the matching HLA type. The investigation overall reported the following: Carriers of CMV infection plus the relevant HLA type were discriminated by the cumulative frequency of public TCR beta family members in the study cohort and in an independent roughly 370-donor cohort. The ex vivo response was dominated by HLA-C-restricted CMV-specific TCR beta clonotypes, which also provided the single most frequent clonotype in two of eight donors.

This clonotype turned up a few times. Its cognate antigen has yet to be identified. No much larger clone exists at a distance of one base, and base qualities are not known. Reads for this sample came from an Illumina HiSeq 1500. TCRdb reprocessed the public reads (quality trimming at Q25 with fastp, clone calling with MiXCR) and kept in-frame beta chains. Under each unique CDR3 protein, matching rows form one entry showing the most common genes and DNA. This sample is represented by around 740,000 distinct CDR3 sequences; about a third of them were singletons. The ten largest clones add up to around 3% of the sample. Trimmed from V: 7 bases; trimmed from J: 0 bases; junction bases lacking a gene match: 11. According to the germline V gene, CDR1 reads MNHNS and CDR2 reads SASEGT. The CDR3 sequence holds 18 residues, the cysteine and phenylalanine included. Of all the DNA, just the CDR3 is kept, 54 bases in frame from base 1.

The sample consisted of PBMCs. This receptor was obtained from a human donor in good health (CMV status not recorded). Some clones in this sample may be carry-over from other donors' samples. The chain is assembled from TRBV6-1 and TRBJ2-6; 8 junctional bases match TRBD1. CDR3 protein: CASNDRGRARSGANVLTF. In nucleotides, the sequence is TGTGCCAGCAATGACAGGGGCCGCGCCCGCTCTGGGGCCAACGTCCTGACTTTC.